This T cell receptor beta chain was profiled in a study of cytomegalovirus exposure and HLA in healthy donors (dated by TCRdb to 2016 to 2017). As for the study more broadly: An earlier analysis of some 500 of the donors reported more than 250 Gb of sequence data and 117 million unique TCR beta sequences from 190 million or so T cells. High-throughput TCR immunosequencing, statistical association of individual TCRs with disease status, and machine learning were combined to predict cytomegalovirus infection status. Of the roughly 400 genotyped donors, over 65% fell in the genetic ancestry cluster associated with self-reported Caucasian donors. On average, over 200,000 unique TCR beta nucleotide sequences were sequenced per donor among 398 genotyped donors of the cohort, with roughly 20% of those sequences being non-productive. Along with the roughly 710-subject first cohort, a separate validation cohort of some 130 different subjects was used. The number of donors typed differed by locus, with about 629-630 for A, B, C, DRB1 and DQB1, over 500 for DQA1, approximately 570 for DPA1, and around 430 for DPB1. HLA typing included class I and class II loci at four-digit resolution. The study profiled the T cell repertoires of hundreds of subjects by immunosequencing and related them to cytomegalovirus serostatus. Alongside the repertoire data, information on donor age, sex, ethnicity and CMV serostatus was compiled. The aim of the study was to test whether cataloging public T cell receptors could identify signatures of past pathogen exposure. In a later analysis, previously published TCR beta repertoires from about 640 donors were re-analyzed and high-resolution HLA genotyping was added so that TCR occurrence patterns could be studied. Roughly 300 gigabases of sequencing data and around 87 million unique TCR sequences were included in an early release covering roughly 600 HLA-typed donors. In the later analysis, no new phenotypic data were used to find candidate immune exposures; instead, reliance was placed on TCR beta sequences and their occurrence across donors. A handful of DR-DQ haplotypes were treated as single units for association and clustering because of strong linkage in the cohort. All discovery cohort repertoires had been generated using a single sequencing platform. Genome-wide SNP genotypes for about three fifths of the 666 donors were used in a later genetic analysis, which treated that subset as a discovery cohort. To decide whether each TCR beta V gene segment behaved as functional or pseudogenic, an earlier analysis of some 570 of the donors relied on high-throughput TCR beta sequencing.

Library method: the immunoSEQ multiplex PCR assay. The multiplex PCR relied on a mix of 60 forward primers for TCR Vbeta segments and 13 reverse primers for TCR Jbeta segments. A multiplex PCR assay on genomic DNA amplified the CDR3 region of rearranged TCR beta genes. The amplified TCR beta libraries were sequenced on the Illumina HiSeq System as 87-base-pair reads. The study's processing was this. A later analysis counted about 82 million unique TCR beta chains across the 666 repertoires, and roughly 10 million of these chains were shared by at least two donors. Raw reads were error-corrected and collapsed into unique sequences with a nearest-neighbor algorithm that merged closely related sequences to remove PCR and sequencing errors. Alignment of CDR3 sequences to IMGT reference sequences was used to assign V, D and J gene segments. For a sequence to be retained, at least a six-nucleotide match to both a V gene segment and a J gene segment was required. Rearrangements were classified as productive when the CDR3 lacked stop codons and remained in frame with V and J, and all other rearrangements were classified as non-productive. CDR3 was defined by IMGT convention, running from the second conserved V-encoded cysteine to the conserved J-encoded phenylalanine. Sequences without an unambiguous match to a single V gene segment were excluded from the earlier analysis of 450 to 750 of the donors. An earlier analysis of roughly 590 of the donors called V segments functional above 56.7% productive rearrangements and segregating when the between-donor standard deviation exceeded 5%. A statistical classification framework was developed to diagnose cytomegalovirus status using the catalog of TCR beta chain sequences. A later analysis assigned V and J genes by comparing TCR nucleotide sequences with IMGT/GENE-DB human TR gene sequences. The TCRdist pipeline was used in a later analysis to assign CDR3 sequences and most-parsimonious VDJ recombination scenarios. In a later analysis, every TCR beta chain was defined by the combination of its CDR3 amino acid sequence and its V-gene family, and reads without a unique V-gene family were dropped. A later analysis removed 592 highly shared, low-generation-probability nucleotide sequences to deal with suspected cross-contamination and a sequencing artifact. In a later analysis, a clonal expansion index was calculated for each public chain from normalized within-repertoire ranks of inferred template counts. In a later analysis, generation probabilities were computed with a VDJ recombination model fitted to out-of-frame rearrangements, and the resulting probabilities were checked against IGoR. In a later analysis, hypergeometric tests were used to score TCR-TCR, TCR-HLA and TCR-CMV co-occurrence, with a repertoire-size bias correction applied to TCR pairs. In a later analysis, false discovery rates were estimated by permuting HLA or CMV assignments 20 times. In a later analysis, co-occurring TCRs were grouped using DBSCAN, with TCRdist sequence similarity added in when clustering inside HLA-allele-positive subsets. Co-occurrence clustering excluded repertoires with fewer than 30,000 or more than 120,000 public chains, plus five with anomalous nucleotide sharing. TCRdb mirrors the immuneACCESS table, restricted to in-frame sequences. Some clones are absent from its copies; in checked studies, under half trace to an unresolved V gene, and the reason for the others is unknown. The V and J calls and clone size come from that table; D and trimming were worked out from the DNA. Within this sample are approximately 130,000 clones, with approximately 80% of them counted one time only. The top ten clonotypes cover approximately 1.8% of the sample.

A remark on this clone: No antigen is known for it. Base-call qualities are not available, and no considerably larger clone is one nucleotide away.

Findings and caveats that apply to the study as a whole: It was suggested by the authors that the approach could potentially be generalized to other disease states and immunological phenotypes. Linkage disequilibrium might explain the correlated functional status among segregating V segments, but an unknown experimental factor could not be ruled out. Some IMGT-functional V segments, including TRBV6-2 and TRBV6-3, could not be told apart with the 87-base-pair reads, so those segments were excluded. According to a later analysis, TCR association rates differed among HLA loci, with DRB1 alleles showing the most associated TCRs and HLA-C alleles showing the fewest. Cytomegalovirus status was reported to be diagnosed by the classifier with high specificity and sensitivity in both the original and validation cohorts. While some public TCRs were present in many individuals, most TCR sequences turned up only very rarely across donors. In a later genetic analysis, fewer N-insertions in productive TCRs were reported among donors in an Asian-associated ancestry cluster than the approximately 670-donor mean. In a later analysis, HLA-associated TCR beta chains showed more clonal expansion and lower generation probabilities than non-associated chains that were equally common. Three of the identified cytomegalovirus-associated TCR beta chains were confirmed in vitro to be specific for cytomegalovirus antigens. According to a later analysis, parvovirus B19, influenza, CMV and Epstein-Barr virus appeared linked to several top co-occurrence clusters. Most CMV-associated TCR beta chains appeared to be HLA-restricted in a later analysis, and the HLA associations seemed to be driven largely by CMV exposure. In the study, around 160 TCR beta chains were listed as associated with cytomegalovirus. A group of highly shared sequence variants was considered likely to be a technical artifact of the sequencing pipeline. A further reported finding was that TCR beta sequences accurately predicted the HLA-A and HLA-B alleles for most subjects in the first cohort. In this cohort, only TCR beta chains were sequenced, and detectable features were limited by the absence of alpha or paired-chain data. Because some donors lacked HLA typing at each locus, the association tests relied only on the typed subset. In an earlier analysis of some 500 of the donors, most TCR beta V segments appeared in productive rearrangements about 90% or about 30% of the time, broadly matching IMGT annotations. In a later analysis, some 18,000 TCR beta sequences were associated with specific HLA alleles at a false discovery rate of 0.05. Over 15 rarely observed V segments, including chromosome 9 orphons, were excluded from the earlier analysis of about 600 of the donors because counts were too low. Roughly uniform sequencing depth across donors was assumed in presence/absence analyses, although this assumption may not hold. Immune exposure information for the cohort was limited to CMV serostatus. When HLA alleles, especially DR and DQ, strongly co-occurred, TCR associations were difficult to assign to individual alleles. A later genetic analysis associated a missense DCLRE1C variant with V-gene and J-gene trimming of TCR beta chains, and an independent cohort replicated the association.

The cohort comprised approximately 700 healthy bone marrow donors. Cohort members were all nominally healthy when sampled, although unrecorded immune exposures were likely present. The donor was CMV seropositive and belonged to the group of some 290 seropositive cohort members. Every donor gave a peripheral blood sample, and the peripheral blood mononuclear cells from that sample were used for TCR beta sequencing. Genomic DNA extraction from the blood cell samples was performed with the Qiagen DNeasy Blood Extraction Kit. The CDR3 measures 14 amino acids from cysteine to phenylalanine. Of the read, only the CDR3 DNA is kept; its 42 bases are in frame from base 1. Per the germline V gene (reference sequence), GTSNPN is the CDR1 and SVGIG is the CDR2. Between the V and J ends, shortened by 3 bases and 4 bases respectively, the junction contains 16 bases.

This TCR came from a female donor in good health and CMV-seropositive. The chain was built from TRBV30 and TRBJ2-7, and the D gene may be TRBD1, 6 bases matching. Sequencing was carried out using PBMCs. The base sequence is TGTGCCTGGAGCAGCCTGGCAGGGGTGTACGAGCAGTACTTC. This translates into CAWSSLAGVYEQYF.